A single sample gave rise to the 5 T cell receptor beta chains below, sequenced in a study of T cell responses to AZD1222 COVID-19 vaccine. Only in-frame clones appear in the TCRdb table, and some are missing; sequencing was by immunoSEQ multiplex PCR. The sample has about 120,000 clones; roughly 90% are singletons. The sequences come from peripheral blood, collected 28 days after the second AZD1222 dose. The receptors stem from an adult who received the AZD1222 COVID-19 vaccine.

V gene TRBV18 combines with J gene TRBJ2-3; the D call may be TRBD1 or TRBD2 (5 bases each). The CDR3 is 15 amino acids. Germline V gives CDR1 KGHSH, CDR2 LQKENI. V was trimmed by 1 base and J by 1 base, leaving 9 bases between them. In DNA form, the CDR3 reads TGTGCCAGCTCACCACGGGGGTCCCGCACAGATACGCAGTATTTT. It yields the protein CASSPRGSRTDTQYF. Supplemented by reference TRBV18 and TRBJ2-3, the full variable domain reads NAGVMQNPRHLVRRRGQEARLRCSPMKGHSHVYWYRQLPEEGLKFMVYLQKENIIDESGMPKERFSAEFPKEGPSILRIQQVVRGDSAAYFCASSPRGSRTDTQYFGPGTRLTVL.

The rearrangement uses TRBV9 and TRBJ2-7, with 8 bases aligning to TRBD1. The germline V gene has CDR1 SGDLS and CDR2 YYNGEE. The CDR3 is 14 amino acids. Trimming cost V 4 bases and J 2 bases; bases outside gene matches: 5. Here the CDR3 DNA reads TGTGCCAGCAGCTCTCAGACAGGGGCCTACGAGCAGTACTTC. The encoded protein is CASSSQTGAYEQYF.

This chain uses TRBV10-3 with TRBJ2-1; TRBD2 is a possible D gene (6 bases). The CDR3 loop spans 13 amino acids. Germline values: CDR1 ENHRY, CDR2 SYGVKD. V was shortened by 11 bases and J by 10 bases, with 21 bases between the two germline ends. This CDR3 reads CAVSRDSYKEQFF. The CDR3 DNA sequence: TGTGCCGTTAGTAGGGACTCCTATAAGGAGCAGTTCTTC.

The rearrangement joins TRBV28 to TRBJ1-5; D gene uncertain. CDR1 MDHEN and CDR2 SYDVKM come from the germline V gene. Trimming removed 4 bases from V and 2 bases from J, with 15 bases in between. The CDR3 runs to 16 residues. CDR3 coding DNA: TGTGCCAGCAGTTCCCGGCGGTTACGGGGCAATCAGCCCCAGCATTTT. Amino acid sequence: CASSSRRLRGNQPQHF.

The CDR3 loop is CASSLVPPSPLHF. The CDR3 DNA sequence: TGTGCCAGCAGCTTAGTTCCCCCGTCACCCCTCCACTTT. The chain combines TRBV11-2 with TRBJ1-6, with D hard to call. The V and J ends lost 1 base and 10 bases respectively, with 8 bases between them. Germline V gene sequence: CDR1 SGHAT, CDR2 FQNNGV. The CDR3 has 13 residues.